This TCR beta chain was identified in a study of blood T cell repertoires in COVID-19. Measured with immunoSEQ multiplex PCR; TCRdb has only the in-frame clones, and not every one. The sample has around 400,000 clones, about 87% seen once; the top ten hold about 10%. This clonotype was obtained from a woman younger than 45 with COVID-19, enrolled during active disease. Sequenced material: peripheral blood.

The CDR3 DNA reads as TGCGCCAGCAGCATCCAACAGGGGGCGAGTGGCGGGGAGCTGTTTTTT. This translates into CASSIQQGASGGELFF. The J gene is TRBJ2-2, the V gene TRBV5-1; 9 bases fit TRBD1. The trim removed 4 bases at V and 7 bases at J, leaving 11 bases unmatched. Per germline, CDR1 SGHRS and CDR2 YFSETQ. The CDR3 runs 16 residues. The complete variable domain, with remaining parts taken from reference TRBV5-1 and TRBJ2-2, reads KAGVTQTPRYLIKTRGQQVTLSCSPISGHRSVSWYQQTPGQGLQFLFEYFSETQRNKGNFPGRFSGRQFSNSRSEMNVSTLELGDSALYLCASSIQQGASGGELFFGEGSRLTVL.